Listed below are T cell receptor beta chains from one sample, sequenced in a study of T cell responses to AZD1222 COVID-19 vaccine. Data came from immunoSEQ multiplex PCR; TCRdb stores just in-frame clones and leaves some out. The sample lists some 110,000 clones; approximately 89% were seen once. The sample in question was peripheral blood, obtained 28 days after the second dose of the MenACWY control vaccine. The source of these receptors is an adult who received the MenACWY meningococcal vaccine as a control. CDR3s include the opening cysteine and the closing phenylalanine or tryptophan. The D gene is left open where the match is weak. Clone size, where shown, is once, few, many, or a class for clones that have expanded.

j_call | d_call | v_call | clone_size | cdr3_nt | cdr3_aa
TRBJ2-7 | TRBD1 | TRBV4-1 | . | TGCGCCAGCAGCCAAGACAGGGGGCCCCCCCTCGAGCAGTACTTC | CASSQDRGPPLEQYF
TRBJ2-5 | . | TRBV7-2 | . | TGTGCCAGCAGCGCCGACCGAGGGGAGACCCAGTACTTC | CASSADRGETQYF
TRBJ1-3 | . | TRBV5-4 | . | TGTGCCAGCAGCCTACAGGGTTCTAGAAACACCATATATTTT | CASSLQGSRNTIYF
TRBJ2-7 | TRBD1 | TRBV3-1/TRBV3-2 | . | TGTGCCAGCAGCCGAGGGGGCCCCGACAGGGTTGTGCTACGGCAGTACTTC | CASSRGGPDRVVLRQYF
TRBJ2-3 | TRBD2 | TRBV5-1 | once | TGCGCCAGCAGCATCGGGGGGGCCGAAGATACGCAGTATTTT | CASSIGGAEDTQYF
TRBJ2-5 | TRBD2 | TRBV3-1/TRBV3-2 | . | TGTGCCAGCAGCCAAGGGACTAGCGGGGGCCAAGAGACCCAGTACTTC | CASSQGTSGGQETQYF
TRBJ1-1 | . | TRBV7-6 | . | TGTGCTAGCCGACGGAACACTGAAGCTTTCTTT | CASRRNTEAFF
TRBJ1-6 | . | TRBV7-2 | . | TGTGCCAGCAGCTTAGCGGGGGTCAGGAATAATTCACCCCTCCACTTT | CASSLAGVRNNSPLHF
TRBJ2-7 | . | TRBV4-1 | . | TGCGCCAGCAGCCAAGACTCACTAGCCGGGCTTGGCGAGCAGTACTTC | CASSQDSLAGLGEQYF
TRBJ1-2 | . | TRBV11-2 | . | TGTGCCAGCAGCTTGCCCGACGGGGTTCTCTATGGCTACACCTTC | CASSLPDGVLYGYTF
TRBJ1-2 | TRBD1 | TRBV11-2 | . | TGTGCCAGCAGCCCTGTGAGGGACAGCAACTATGGCTACACCTTC | CASSPVRDSNYGYTF
TRBJ1-1 | . | TRBV30 | . | TGTGCCTGGAGTGTACCACAAACCTGGAACACTGAAGCTTTCTTT | CAWSVPQTWNTEAFF
TRBJ1-2 | . | TRBV4-1 | . | TGCGCCAGCAGCCAAGCGGTGCCGTCACCTGACAACTCCTATGGCTACACCTTC | CASSQAVPSPDNSYGYTF
TRBJ2-2 | . | TRBV2 | . | TGTGCCAGCAGTGAAGAGGGCTTGGGCACCGGGGAGCTGTTTTTT | CASSEEGLGTGELFF
TRBJ2-2 | TRBD2 | TRBV7-9 | . | TGTGCCAGTTTCCCCCCCCCAGGGACTAGCGCATCCGGGGAGCTGTTTTTT | CASFPPPGTSASGELFF
TRBJ1-1 | TRBD1 | TRBV10-1 | . | TGCGCCAGCAGTGAGTCGCTTACAGGGGCGGGTGAAGCTTTCTTT | CASSESLTGAGEAFF
TRBJ2-3 | TRBD1 | TRBV28 | . | TGTGCCAGCAGGGTGGGGACAGGGTACGATACGCAGTATTTT | CASRVGTGYDTQYF
TRBJ2-6 | . | TRBV19 | few | TGTGCCAGTAGTATTCTAGGACCTTACAGGTCTGGGGCCAACGTCCTGACTTTC | CASSILGPYRSGANVLTF
TRBJ1-4 | . | TRBV5-1 | once | TGCGCCAGCAGCTTGCGGCCAGCCTCAACTAATGAAAAACTGTTTTTT | CASSLRPASTNEKLFF
TRBJ1-1 | TRBD1 | TRBV27 | . | TGTGCCAGCAAAGAGGACAGGCCGAACACTGAAGCTTTCTTT | CASKEDRPNTEAFF
TRBJ1-2 | . | TRBV12-3/TRBV12-4 | . | TGTGCCAGCAGTTTAGAGGGCGAGGGCTACACCTTC | CASSLEGEGYTF
TRBJ1-5 | TRBD1 | TRBV7-9 | . | TGTGCCAGCAGCTTAGGATTTCAAACAGGGGCCAGCAATCAGCCCCAGCATTTT | CASSLGFQTGASNQPQHF
TRBJ2-7 | TRBD1 | TRBV19 | . | TGTGCCAGTAGTTCCAGGGGGCCGTTTGAGCAGTACTTC | CASSSRGPFEQYF
TRBJ1-2 | . | TRBV4-1 | . | TGCGCCAGCAGCCAAGATCTGTCAGGGGCTTATGGCTACACCTTC | CASSQDLSGAYGYTF
TRBJ2-7 | TRBD1 | TRBV2 | . | TGTGCCAGCCTCGGGACAGGTGTTTACGAGCAGTACTTC | CASLGTGVYEQYF
TRBJ1-5 | TRBD1 | TRBV7-2 | few | TGTGCCAGCAGCTTAGGGACAGGGGGGCGCAATCAGCCCCAGCATTTT | CASSLGTGGRNQPQHF
TRBJ1-3 | . | TRBV7-2 | . | TGTGCCAGCAGTCATAAGGTTGGGAACACCATATATTTT | CASSHKVGNTIYF
TRBJ2-3 | TRBD1 | TRBV18 | . | TGTGCCAGCTCACCGGGGACAGGTCCAGATACGCAGTATTTT | CASSPGTGPDTQYF
TRBJ1-4 | . | TRBV7-9 | . | TGTGCCAGCAGCTTATTTGGGAGGGGTGAAGAAAAACTGTTTTTT | CASSLFGRGEEKLFF
TRBJ2-7 | . | TRBV4-3 | . | TGCGCCAGCAGCCAAGCGGTAAGGAGTTCCTACGAGCAGTACTTC | CASSQAVRSSYEQYF
TRBJ1-6 | . | TRBV2 | . | TGTGCCAGCAGTGAAAGGCAACTGGGGAATTCACCCCTCCACTTT | CASSERQLGNSPLHF
TRBJ2-1 | TRBD2 | TRBV28 | . | TGTGCCAGCCTCGTTAGCGGGGGCGCCTACAATGAGCAGTTCTTC | CASLVSGGAYNEQFF
TRBJ1-6 | TRBD1 | TRBV5-6 | . | TGTGCCAGCAGCCAGGATTCAGGGGGTCTCTATTCACCCCTCCACTTT | CASSQDSGGLYSPLHF
TRBJ1-4 | . | TRBV5-4 | . | TGTGCCAGCAGCTTGGGTTGGGGGAAGAATGAAAAACTGTTTTTT | CASSLGWGKNEKLFF
TRBJ1-6 | . | TRBV7-3 | . | TGTGCCAGCAGCGCCTATAATTCACCCCTCCACTTT | CASSAYNSPLHF